One and the same sample provided the 8 T cell receptor beta chains below, sequenced in a study of cytomegalovirus exposure and HLA in healthy donors. The table came from immunoSEQ multiplex PCR; TCRdb's copy has only in-frame clones and leaves some out. The sample has tens of thousands of clones; over 90% are singletons. Sequenced input: PBMCs. These receptors originate from a woman younger than 35 in good health and CMV-seropositive.

The rearrangement uses TRBV29-1 and TRBJ2-7; the match to TRBD2 covers 7 bases. The CDR3 sequence is 12 residues long. Germline V CDR1 and CDR2: SQVTM, ANQGSEA. The ends lost 6 bases at V and 3 bases at J; junction bases unmatched: 5. CDR3 DNA: TGCAGCGTGGGGGGGACTATCTACGAGCAGTACTTC. Amino acid sequence: CSVGGTIYEQYF.

This clone is a singleton in its sample. The CDR3 reads CASMDSTQYF. The CDR3 DNA sequence: TGTGCCAGCATGGACAGTACGCAGTATTTT. J is TRBJ2-3 and V is TRBV28; the D gene is possibly TRBD1 (6 bases). The CDR3 loop spans 10 amino acids. Germline assignment: CDR1 MDHEN and CDR2 SYDVKM. V lost 7 bases and J lost 8, with 7 bases in between.

This clone was counted a single time. V gene TRBV19 combines with J gene TRBJ2-2; the match to TRBD1 covers 10 bases. CDR1 and CDR2 (germline): LNHDA, SQIVND (reference sequence). This CDR3 is 14 amino acids long. Germline trimming cut 7 bases from V and 4 bases from J; bases unmatched to any gene: 3. The CDR3 DNA sequence: TGTGCCAGTAAGACAGGGGGCGGCACCGGGGAGCTGTTTTTT. Translated, it gives CASKTGGGTGELFF. The full variable domain, its missing parts supplied by reference TRBV19 and TRBJ2-2, is DGGITQSPKYLFRKEGQNVTLSCEQNLNHDAMYWYRQDPGQGLRLIYYSQIVNDFQKGDIAEGYSVSREKKESFPLTVTSAQKNPTAFYLCASKTGGGTGELFFGEGSRLTVL.

The chain has TRBV4-2 and TRBJ1-2, with 7 bases lining up with TRBD1. CDR3 length: 15 residues. Germline values: CDR1 LGHNA, CDR2 YNFKEQ. J lost 6 bases, V lost 0 bases, and 7 bases had no gene match. The chain's CDR3 is CASSQEFRTGDGYTF. The DNA of the CDR3 is TGTGCCAGCAGCCAAGAATTTAGGACAGGAGATGGCTACACCTTC.

The chain uses TRBV6-5 and TRBJ2-5, with a weak D call TRBD1 (6 bases). CDR1 is MNHEY, CDR2 SVGAGI, per germline. The CDR3 is made up of 14 amino acids. The V end lost 2 bases, the J end lost 2 bases, and 9 bases lay between the germline ends. CDR3 coding DNA: TGTGCCAGCAGTTACGGGGGCGGACAAGAGACCCAGTACTTC. It specifies CASSYGGGQETQYF.

This sequence joins TRBV30 and TRBJ2-2; 7 nucleotides agree with TRBD2. Trimming cost V 3 bases and J 3 bases; bases outside gene matches: 4. The CDR3 sequence is 14 residues long. Germline values: CDR1 GTSNPN, CDR2 SVGIG (reference sequence). The CDR3 region is CAWRRAGYTGELFF. CDR3 in DNA: TGTGCCTGGAGAAGAGCGGGGTACACCGGGGAGCTGTTTTTT.

The rearrangement joins TRBV19 to TRBJ2-1; 14 bases are a match to TRBD2. The CDR3 is made up of 20 amino acids. V gave up 5 bases and J gave up 0 bases; unmatched junction bases: 12. Per germline, CDR1 LNHDA and CDR2 SQIVND (reference sequence). CDR3 loop: CASSQGLAGVGDRSYNEQFF. The CDR3 DNA follows: TGTGCCAGTAGTCAGGGACTAGCGGGAGTAGGGGATCGCTCCTACAATGAGCAGTTCTTC.

The chain joins TRBV4-2 to TRBJ2-1; D not certain. The CDR3 extends over 14 amino acids. Trimming removed 2 bases from V and 10 bases from J, with 15 bases in between. Germline CDR1 is LGHNA and CDR2 is YNFKEQ. CDR3 region: CASSQLTTPTEQFF. The CDR3 DNA follows: TGTGCCAGCAGCCAACTAACCACACCGACAGAGCAGTTCTTC.